The next 22 T cell receptor beta chains were all read from a single sample in a study of T cells in Graves' hyperthyroidism and ophthalmopathy. RNA transcripts served as the template for amplifying TCR beta CDR3 regions. HTBI primers were the set used in a first-round RT-PCR of the TCR CDR3. TCRdb reprocessed the multiplex PCR reads via MiXCR and lists one record per CDR3 protein. The repertoire consists of about 700,000 distinct CDR3 sequences, with roughly 15% occurring once and the leading ten covering roughly 10%. Sequencing was performed on blood. These receptors were collected from a woman under 30 with Graves' hyperthyroidism.

Comment on this clonotype: This could be a read error, since a much larger clone is one nucleotide away. J is TRBJ2-5 and V is TRBV7-7; possibly TRBD1 or TRBD2 for D (5 bases each). This CDR3 spans 19 amino acids. Germline CDR1 is SSHAT and CDR2 is FNYEAQ (reference sequence). This chain's CDR3 is CASSLAPGSNLGVQGTQYF. For the CDR3, the DNA is TGTGCCAGCAGCTTAGCCCCGGGGTCGAATTTGGGGGTTCAAGGGACCCAGTACTTC.

The chain couples TRBV6-2 or TRBV6-3 to TRBJ2-7; TRBD2 might be the D (5 bases). The CDR3 is 14 amino acids. V dropped 6 bases and J dropped 2 bases, with 14 bases sitting between them. CDR1 MNHEY and CDR2 SVGEGT come from the germline V gene. The CDR3 is CASRRGSQAYEQYF. The CDR3 DNA reads TGTGCCAGCAGACGGGGTTCCCAGGCCTACGAGCAGTACTTC.

The CDR3 loop reads CASSYSGQGVTDTQYF. Written as DNA, the CDR3 is TGTGCCAGCAGTTACTCGGGGCAGGGGGTCACAGATACGCAGTATTTT. The V call is TRBV6-6, the J call TRBJ2-3, with 7 bases matching TRBD1. Germline V lookup: CDR1 MNHNY, CDR2 SVGAGI (reference sequence). Trimming cost V 0 bases and J 2 bases; bases outside gene matches: 5. This CDR3 has 16 residues.

The chain uses TRBV7-9 and TRBJ1-6; D might be TRBD1 (6 bases). The CDR3 is made up of 15 amino acids. V lost 3 bases and J lost 2, with 8 bases in between. The germline gives CDR1 SEHNR, CDR2 FQNEAQ (reference sequence). In nucleotides, the CDR3 is TGTGCCAGCAGCTTCGGGGGCGCCTATAATTCACCCCTCCACTTT. Translation: CASSFGGAYNSPLHF.

This clonotype was seen many times. V and J are TRBV7-2 and TRBJ2-5; 8 bases fit TRBD2. This CDR3 region has 15 residues. The J segment lost 5 bases and the V segment lost 1 base, leaving 6 bases of the junction unmatched. Per the germline V gene, CDR1 is SGHTA and CDR2 is FQGNSA. The CDR3 sequence is CASSLVGTRRETQYF. DNA of the CDR3: TGTGCCAGCAGCTTAGTAGGGACTAGGAGGGAGACCCAGTACTTC. The full variable domain, rest sourced from reference TRBV7-2 and TRBJ2-5, is GAGVSQSPSNKVTEKGKDVELRCDPISGHTALYWYRQSLGQGLEFLIYFQGNSAPDKSGLPSDRFSAERTGGSVSTLTIQRTQQEDSAVYLCASSLVGTRRETQYFGPGTRLLVL.

This clonotype was counted at least ten times. The V and J genes are TRBV20-1 and TRBJ2-3, with D perhaps being TRBD1 or TRBD2 (5 bases each). Germline-derived CDR1 and CDR2 are DFQATT and SNEGSKA (reference sequence). The CDR3 sequence is 15 residues long. Trimming cost V 7 bases and J 4 bases, with 21 bases left between them. CDR3 sequence: CSVGSGRSPADTQYF. The CDR3 nucleotides read TGCAGTGTTGGATCGGGACGTTCCCCGGCAGATACGCAGTATTTT.

This clonotype has a count of ten or more. The rearrangement joins TRBV11-2 to TRBJ2-1, with 7 bases that match TRBD1. Germline CDR1 is SGHAT and CDR2 is FQNNGV. CDR3 length: 15 amino acids. V shed 1 base and J 3 bases; nucleotides not matched to a gene: 3. The CDR3, as DNA: TGTGCCAGCAGCTTAGCCCGGGACAGCTACAATGAGCAGTTCTTC. Translated, it gives CASSLARDSYNEQFF. Full variable domain (rest looked up from reference TRBV11-2 and TRBJ2-1): EAGVAQSPRYKIIEKRQSVAFWCNPISGHATLYWYQQILGQGPKLLIQFQNNGVVDDSQLPKDRFSAERLKGVDSTLKIQPAKLEDSAVYLCASSLARDSYNEQFFGPGTRLTVL.

This clonotype has a count of ten or more. V and J are TRBV11-2 and TRBJ2-1; D not resolved. V lost 5 bases and J 11 bases, leaving 22 bases between the germline ends. CDR3 length equals 15 residues. Per germline, CDR1 SGHAT and CDR2 FQNNGV. The CDR3 DNA follows: TGTGCCAGCAGCACCCGGGTGACGGACGGCACACAGCAGTTCTTC. This sequence encodes CASSTRVTDGTQQFF.

This clonotype was counted ten times or more. The genes are TRBV3-1 and TRBJ1-2; TRBD1 agrees at 7 bases. The CDR3 covers 16 residues. The germline gives CDR1 LGHDT, CDR2 YNNKEL (reference sequence). V dropped 1 base and J dropped 7; count of bases not matched to a gene: 12. The CDR3 DNA reads TGTGCCAGCAGCCAAGCTCTAAGGGGGCGCAGAGGTGGCTACACCTTC. It codes for CASSQALRGRRGGYTF.

This sequence joins TRBV2 and TRBJ2-3; D tentatively fits TRBD1 or TRBD2 (5 bases each). There are 18 residues in the CDR3. V lost 1 base and J lost 0, with 17 bases in between. Germline CDR1 and CDR2: SNHLY and FYNNEI. The DNA of the CDR3 is TGTGCCAGCAGTGAAGAGGGACGGATACCCACTAGCACAGATACGCAGTATTTT. It is translated as CASSEEGRIPTSTDTQYF.

This clonotype was seen only a few times. The chain combines TRBV29-1 with TRBJ2-1; D not certain. Germline loops: CDR1 SQVTM, CDR2 ANQGSEA. Trimming shortened V by 2 bases and J by 0 bases, and 2 bases separated the two germline ends. The CDR3 totals 12 residues. The CDR3 region has the DNA TGCAGCGTTGAACCCTCCTACAATGAGCAGTTCTTC. It is translated as CSVEPSYNEQFF.

This clonotype was seen many times. The chain is built from TRBV20-1 and TRBJ2-7; a weak D match, TRBD1 (8 bases). The CDR3 runs to 15 residues. Germline values: CDR1 DFQATT, CDR2 SNEGSKA (reference sequence). V lost 5 bases to trimming and J lost 5 bases, with 22 bases between them. The CDR3 loop reads CSAAQGAGRADEQYF. The CDR3 DNA sequence: TGCAGTGCTGCCCAGGGGGCGGGGAGGGCCGACGAGCAGTACTTC.

The V gene is TRBV4-3, the J gene TRBJ2-6; no reliable D call. Trimming pared 1 base from V and 0 bases from J, leaving 10 bases between. This CDR3 has 17 residues. From germline, CDR1 is LGHNA and CDR2 YSLEER. CDR3 in amino acids: CASSQGHLNSGANVLTF. CDR3 nucleotides: TGCGCCAGCAGCCAAGGTCACCTCAACTCTGGGGCCAACGTCCTGACTTTC.

This clonotype has more than one count but fewer than ten. The J gene is TRBJ2-7, the V gene TRBV4-1; the match to TRBD2 covers 9 bases. The CDR3 runs to 16 residues. Germline-derived CDR1 and CDR2 are MGHRA and YSYEKL. After removal of 1 base from V and 3 bases from J, the junction contained 7 bases not matched to a gene. CDR3: CASSQVGVSGSYEQYF. Here the CDR3 DNA reads TGCGCCAGCAGCCAAGTTGGAGTTAGCGGGAGCTACGAGCAGTACTTC.

The sample holds many counts of this clonotype. The V and J genes are TRBV12-3 or TRBV12-4 and TRBJ2-1; 8 bases are a match to TRBD2. CDR3 size: 15 residues. The V segment lost 6 bases and the J segment 10 bases; nucleotides outside the gene matches: 14. This chain's CDR3 is CASRAGTRGVWEQFF. CDR3 nucleotide sequence: TGTGCCAGCAGGGCCGGGACTAGAGGGGTATGGGAGCAGTTCTTC.

This clonotype appeared many times. The genes are TRBV12-3 or TRBV12-4 and TRBJ1-3; D is uncertain. The CDR3 length is 14 residues. V lost 5 bases and J lost 0, with 8 bases in between. In DNA, the CDR3 is TGTGCCAGCAGTCGGATTATCTCTGGAAACACCATATATTTT. Encoded protein: CASSRIISGNTIYF.

This clonotype has more than one count but fewer than ten. J is TRBJ2-1 and V is TRBV9; D not resolved. Trimming took off 0 bases at V and 4 bases at J, with 11 bases between the two ends. This CDR3 has 15 amino acids. Per the germline V gene, CDR1 is SGDLS and CDR2 is YYNGEE. The CDR3 is CASSVDPGGYNEQFF. As DNA, the CDR3 is TGTGCCAGCAGCGTAGATCCTGGTGGGTACAATGAGCAGTTCTTC. Based on the CDR3 plus reference TRBV9 and TRBJ2-1, the full variable domain is DSGVTQTPKHLITATGQRVTLRCSPRSGDLSVYWYQQSLDQGLQFLIQYYNGEERAKGNILERFSAQQFPDLHSELNLSSLELGDSALYFCASSVDPGGYNEQFFGPGTRLTVL.

There are many counts of this clonotype. The chain has TRBV18 and TRBJ2-3; D gene uncertain. In germline, CDR1 is KGHSH, CDR2 LQKENI. The CDR3 extends over 15 amino acids. V gave up 1 base and J gave up 0 bases, with 8 bases separating them. This CDR3 is CASSPLDGSTDTQYF. For the CDR3, the DNA is TGTGCCAGCTCACCACTAGACGGGAGCACAGATACGCAGTATTTT.

This clonotype was detected ten times or more. The chain recombines TRBV11-2 with TRBJ2-2; 11 bases agree with TRBD2. J lost 1 base, V lost 7 bases, and 5 bases had no gene match. This CDR3 has 16 amino acids. CDR1 and CDR2 from the germline V gene are SGHAT and FQNNGV. DNA of the CDR3: TGTGCCAGCATCACCGGACTAGCGGGGAACACCGGGGAGCTGTTTTTT. Translated, it gives CASITGLAGNTGELFF.

This clonotype was found many times. Germline is not matched at one junction end, which may reflect a read error. The J gene is TRBJ2-5, the V gene TRBV7-9, with TRBD2 as a possible D gene (5 bases). The CDR3 loop spans 12 amino acids. Germline loops: CDR1 SEHNR, CDR2 FQNEAQ (reference sequence). The CDR3 is CASAEAQATQYF. CDR3 DNA: TGTGCCAGCGCGGAGGCTCAAGCGACCCAGTACTTC.

This clonotype was picked up many times. CDR3 sequence (DNA): TGTGCCAGCAGTGGAGGACAGGCATTATATCAGCCCCAGCATTTT. It yields the protein CASSGGQALYQPQHF. This chain joins TRBV2 and TRBJ1-5, with 7 bases matching TRBD1. Trimming cost V 4 bases and J 5 bases; bases outside gene matches: 8. This CDR3 is built from 15 residues. Germline V gene lookup returns CDR1 SNHLY and CDR2 FYNNEI.

Many counts were recorded for this clonotype. This chain uses TRBV28 with TRBJ1-1; D unclear. CDR1 and CDR2 from the germline V gene are MDHEN and SYDVKM. The CDR3 has 12 residues. The V end was cut by 1 base, the J end by 11 bases, with 11 bases between. This CDR3 reads CASSLYQWEAFF. CDR3 coding DNA: TGTGCCAGCAGTTTATACCAGTGGGAGGCTTTCTTT.